Shown below are 16 T cell receptor beta chains from a single sample sequenced in a study of blood T cells in healthy people across ages. For the second PCR, which ran for about 7 to 12 cycles, a sample-barcoded 5' primer and a J-beta primer mix were used. TCRdb fed the 5' RACE reads into MiXCR, producing one record per CDR3 protein. The sample has about 1 million distinct CDR3 sequences, 45% seen once. What was sequenced was blood. All receptors derive from a woman aged 55-69 years in good health.

In the case of this clonotype: A read error may explain this, as a much larger clone is one base away. The V call is TRBV10-3, the J call TRBJ1-5; D is perhaps TRBD1 (5 bases). CDR3 length: 14 amino acids. Germline loops: CDR1 ENHRY, CDR2 SYGVKD. Trimming pared 10 bases from V and 5 bases from J, leaving 18 bases between. The CDR3 DNA reads as TGTGCCACCCGTAATGCAGGGACCGATCAGCCCCAGCATTTT. Protein sequence: CATRNAGTDQPQHF.

This clonotype was found many times. The chain links TRBV27 to TRBJ2-7; D ambiguous. V lost 3 bases to trimming and J lost 3 bases, with 9 bases between them. In germline, CDR1 is MNHEY, CDR2 SMNVEV (reference sequence). The CDR3 spans 13 residues. CDR3 nucleotides: TGTGCCAGCAGTTTCAATGTAGGCTACGAGCAGTACTTC. The encoded protein is CASSFNVGYEQYF.

This clonotype was counted a few times. The rearrangement joins TRBV20-1 to TRBJ2-6; D possibly corresponds to TRBD1 (6 bases). CDR1 and CDR2 from the germline V gene are DFQATT and SNEGSKA (reference sequence). The length of the CDR3 is 17 residues. V gave up 6 bases and J gave up 0 bases, with 18 bases separating them. CDR3 sequence reads: CSAPGTPNPSGANVLTF. CDR3 coding DNA: TGCAGTGCCCCAGGGACACCGAATCCCTCTGGGGCCAACGTCCTGACTTTC.

This clonotype was observed many times. The chain employs TRBV7-2 and TRBJ2-1; 7 nucleotides match TRBD2. The V gene end was trimmed by 5 bases and the J gene end by 4 bases; junction bases not matched to a gene: 2. Germline V gene lookup returns CDR1 SGHTA and CDR2 FQGNSA. The CDR3 length is 13 residues. The CDR3 is CASSPAGYNEQFF. The CDR3, as DNA: TGTGCCAGCAGCCCAGCGGGGTACAATGAGCAGTTCTTC.

This clonotype has just a few counts. The J gene is TRBJ2-7, the V gene TRBV20-1; 8 nucleotides match TRBD2. The J call is doubtful: the DNA matches TRBJ2-5 better. CDR1 is DFQATT and CDR2 is SNEGSKA in the germline V gene (reference sequence). The CDR3 has 14 amino acids. The CDR3 region is CSARNTAGAQTQYF. In nucleotides, the CDR3 is TGCAGTGCTAGAAACACAGCGGGAGCGCAGACCCAGTACTTC.

There are a few counts of this clonotype. This rearrangement joins TRBV20-1 to TRBJ1-1, with TRBD1 as a possible D gene (6 bases). Germline CDR1 DFQATT, CDR2 SNEGSKA (reference sequence). The length of the CDR3 is 13 residues. V was shortened by 6 bases and J by 2 bases, with 13 bases between the two germline ends. The CDR3 region is CSARGLQNTEAFF. In DNA form, the CDR3 reads TGCAGTGCCAGGGGATTACAAAACACTGAAGCTTTCTTT.

The chain joins TRBV6-5 to TRBJ2-1, with a tentative D call TRBD1 (6 bases). V lost 2 bases to trimming and J lost 5 bases, with 10 bases between them. The CDR3 is 14 amino acids. Germline V gives CDR1 MNHEY, CDR2 SVGAGI. CDR3 in amino acids: CASSYAGDNNEQFF. In nucleotides, the CDR3 is TGTGCCAGCAGTTACGCAGGGGACAACAATGAGCAGTTCTTC.

This clonotype was seen a handful of times. This rearrangement joins TRBV24-1 to TRBJ2-3; D gene unclear. CDR3 length equals 14 residues. CDR1 and CDR2 from the germline V gene are KGHDR and SFDVKD. The ends were cut back, 4 bases at V and 2 bases at J, with 9 bases in the middle. The CDR3 DNA sequence: TGTGCCACCAGTGAAGACAAGTACACAGATACGCAGTATTTT. Translated, it gives CATSEDKYTDTQYF.

As DNA, the CDR3 is TGTGCCAGCAGCCTAGCGGGACTCACAACGGTGGATACGCAGTATTTT. It codes for CASSLAGLTTVDTQYF. The rearrangement joins TRBV9 to TRBJ2-3; 9 bases line up with TRBD2. CDR1 is SGDLS, CDR2 YYNGEE, per germline. J lost 6 bases, V lost 4 bases, and 12 bases had no gene match. There are 16 residues in the CDR3.

CDR3 nucleotide sequence: TGTGCCACCAGTGACCCCCGGGCTGGGGCCAACGTCCTGACTTTC. Translation gives CATSDPRAGANVLTF. V gene TRBV24-1 combines with J gene TRBJ2-6; D ambiguous. The CDR3 runs to 15 residues. V was pared by 4 bases and J by 2 bases, with 8 bases between. Per germline, CDR1 KGHDR and CDR2 SFDVKD.

This sequence joins TRBV12-3 or TRBV12-4 and TRBJ2-1; D tentatively fits TRBD1 or TRBD2 (5 bases each). This CDR3 contains 16 residues. The ends were cut back, 5 bases at V and 7 bases at J, with 21 bases in the middle. The CDR3 reads CASSDPGRAETNEQFF. For the CDR3, the DNA is TGTGCCAGCAGTGATCCGGGACGAGCGGAGACAAATGAGCAGTTCTTC.

This chain links TRBV6-5 with TRBJ2-5; 10 nucleotides align to TRBD2. Germline CDR1 reads MNHEY; CDR2 reads SVGAGI. The CDR3 has 13 amino acids. V was clipped by 5 bases and J by 13 bases; unmatched bases: 10. The CDR3 region is CASSGVGLAGAYF. DNA of the CDR3: TGTGCCAGCAGTGGGGTGGGGCTAGCGGGGGCGTACTTC.

As DNA, the CDR3 is TGTGCCAGCAGTTTAGACGTTGGGGGGCGGAATGAAAAACTGTTTTTT. This gives the protein CASSLDVGGRNEKLFF. The gene calls are TRBV12-3 or TRBV12-4 and TRBJ1-4; a possible D gene is TRBD1 (6 bases). CDR3 length: 16 residues. V dropped 1 base and J dropped 5 bases, with 14 bases sitting between them.

The chain recombines TRBV6-5 with TRBJ2-1; D gene ambiguous. In germline, CDR1 is MNHEY, CDR2 SVGAGI. The CDR3 runs to 14 residues. The V gene lost 6 bases and the J gene lost 7 bases, with 16 bases spanning the gap. The CDR3 is CASSDSGFGNEQFF. In DNA, the CDR3 is TGTGCCAGCAGCGACTCCGGGTTTGGGAATGAGCAGTTCTTC.

This clonotype was counted between two and nine times. The chain has TRBV6-1 and TRBJ2-3; unclear D gene. The CDR3 sequence is 15 residues long. Germline CDR1 and CDR2: MNHNS and SASEGT. V was clipped by 2 bases and J by 4 bases, with 13 bases between them. In nucleotides, the CDR3 is TGTGCCAGCAGTGAAAGCCCGTTTGGGCCAGATACGCAGTATTTT. The encoded protein is CASSESPFGPDTQYF.

This chain connects TRBV9 to TRBJ2-7; 8 bases map to TRBD1. Near its end, the DNA agrees better with TRBJ2-5, so the J call may be wrong. Germline V lookup: CDR1 SGDLS, CDR2 YYNGEE. This CDR3 is 12 amino acids long. The CDR3 region has the DNA TGTGCCAGCAACACAGGGGGGGAGACCCAGTACTTC. It specifies CASNTGGETQYF.